These 22 T cell receptor beta chains share one sample of origin, sequenced in a study of T cell clonotyping in hematopoietic cell transplantation. Time point described: recipient sample about 28 days before transplant, after cytoreduction. Assay: immunoSEQ multiplex PCR; the TCRdb copy retains only in-frame clones and omits some. Of tens of thousands of clones listed, about 90% are singletons. The sample consisted of peripheral blood mononuclear cells, taken before stem cell transplant. The receptors originated from a man aged 18 to 30 with biphenotypic leukemia. Some clones in this sample may be carry-over from other donors' samples.

Only one count was recorded for this clone. The chain combines TRBV28 with TRBJ1-1; D possibly corresponds to TRBD1 (6 bases). Trimming took off 5 bases at V and 2 bases at J, with 15 bases between the two ends. The CDR3 covers 15 residues. Germline lookup yields CDR1 MDHEN and CDR2 SYDVKM. The CDR3 nucleotides are TGTGCCAGCAGTCTGACCGGGACATCTAACACTGAAGCTTTCTTT. It codes for CASSLTGTSNTEAFF.

The chain combines TRBV5-8 with TRBJ1-2; D remains ambiguous. Deletions cut 1 base from V and 0 bases from J, with 10 bases between. CDR3 length: 15 amino acids. CDR1 is SGHTS and CDR2 is YDEGEE in the germline V gene. The CDR3 loop is CASSLWSGSNYGYTF. Here the CDR3 DNA reads TGTGCCAGCAGCTTGTGGTCAGGCTCTAACTATGGCTACACCTTC.

This chain uses TRBV6-4 with TRBJ2-7; D is ambiguous. The CDR3 extends over 16 amino acids. Trimming removed 11 bases from V and 2 bases from J, with 25 bases in between. CDR1 is MRHNA and CDR2 is SNTAGT in the germline V gene. This chain's CDR3 is CASPRVQTAPTYEQYF. The CDR3 DNA reads as TGTGCCTCCCCCCGGGTGCAGACGGCCCCTACCTACGAGCAGTACTTC.

The genes are TRBV7-2 and TRBJ2-5, with D maybe TRBD2 (6 bases). This CDR3 is 14 amino acids long. The germline V gene has CDR1 SGHTA and CDR2 FQGNSA. V was pared by 0 bases and J by 4 bases, with 9 bases between. Written as DNA, the CDR3 is TGTGCCAGCAGCTTAGCGCTCGGGGGAGAGACCCAGTACTTC. This sequence encodes CASSLALGGETQYF.

This sequence joins TRBV19 and TRBJ1-2; D is unclear. Germline assignment: CDR1 LNHDA and CDR2 SQIVND (reference sequence). V lost 5 bases and J lost 0, with 13 bases in between. The CDR3 spans 15 residues. The CDR3 coding sequence is TGTGCCAGTAGTGCAACGCACGCCTCTAACTATGGCTACACCTTC. Its protein product is CASSATHASNYGYTF. The full variable domain, completed using reference TRBV19 and TRBJ1-2, is DGGITQSPKYLFRKEGQNVTLSCEQNLNHDAMYWYRQDPGQGLRLIYYSQIVNDFQKGDIAEGYSVSREKKESFPLTVTSAQKNPTAFYLCASSATHASNYGYTFGSGTRLTVV.

The count of this clone is one. The J gene is TRBJ2-1, the V gene TRBV25-1; possible D gene TRBD1, 5 bases. The CDR3 has 14 amino acids. Per the germline V gene, CDR1 is MGHDK and CDR2 is SYGVNS. Trimming removed 4 bases from V and 8 bases from J, with 15 bases in between. The CDR3 DNA reads TGTGCCAGCAGTGTACAGGACCCACCCGATGAGCAGTTCTTC. It is translated as CASSVQDPPDEQFF.

J is TRBJ2-2 and V is TRBV6-6; possible D gene TRBD2, 5 bases. The CDR3 extends over 15 amino acids. Germline V gives CDR1 MNHNY, CDR2 SVGAGI (reference sequence). V shed 6 bases and J shed 4 bases, with 15 bases lying between them. The CDR3: CASSPRTGPTGELFF. CDR3 bases: TGTGCCAGCAGCCCCCGGACTGGCCCCACCGGGGAGCTGTTTTTT.

The CDR3 loop reads CASAPPAGGIIYGYTF. The DNA for the CDR3 is TGCGCCAGCGCCCCCCCGGCTGGGGGCATAATCTATGGCTACACCTTC. This chain connects TRBV5-1 to TRBJ1-2; D may be TRBD1 (6 bases). The CDR3 runs to 16 residues. Germline V gives CDR1 SGHRS, CDR2 YFSETQ. Between the trimmed V and J ends, which lost 7 bases and 4 bases, there was a span of 23 bases.

The J gene is TRBJ2-7, the V gene TRBV27, with D tentatively TRBD2 (6 bases). CDR1 is MNHEY and CDR2 is SMNVEV in the germline V gene (reference sequence). CDR3 length equals 13 residues. V was trimmed by 6 bases and J by 1 base, leaving 10 bases between them. The DNA for the CDR3 is TGTGCCAGCAGCATAGGGACTTCCTACGAGCAGTACTTC. It codes for CASSIGTSYEQYF.

This chain joins TRBV27 and TRBJ2-4; no definite D call. V lost 7 bases, J lost 0 bases, and 7 bases lay in between. Germline V gene lookup returns CDR1 MNHEY and CDR2 SMNVEV (reference sequence). The CDR3 totals 13 residues. CDR3 amino acids: CASKTLAKNIQYF. The CDR3 bases are TGTGCCAGCAAGACCTTAGCCAAAAACATTCAGTACTTC.

The gene calls are TRBV14 and TRBJ2-1; possibly TRBD1 for D (5 bases). V was pared by 4 bases and J by 4 bases, with 11 bases between. CDR3 length equals 14 residues. CDR1 and CDR2 from the germline V gene are SGHDN and FVKESK. CDR3 sequence (DNA): TGTGCCAGCAGCCCACGACAGACTTACAATGAGCAGTTCTTC. Translated, it gives CASSPRQTYNEQFF.

The chain uses TRBV6-5 and TRBJ1-1, with a weak D call TRBD1 (6 bases). Per the germline V gene, CDR1 is MNHEY and CDR2 is SVGAGI. V was shortened by 5 bases and J by 1 base, with 11 bases between the two germline ends. The CDR3 length is 14 residues. As DNA, the CDR3 is TGTGCCAGCAGTCCACAGGGTACGAACACTGAAGCTTTCTTT. Encoded protein: CASSPQGTNTEAFF.

The V gene is TRBV7-9, the J gene TRBJ1-5; D is possibly TRBD1 (5 bases). CDR3 length equals 16 residues. V shed 1 base and J shed 6 bases, with 16 bases lying between them. Germline V gene data show CDR1 as SEHNR and CDR2 as FQNEAQ (reference sequence). Here the CDR3 reads CASSLDKLGVGQPQHF. The CDR3 DNA reads as TGTGCCAGCAGCTTAGACAAATTAGGGGTTGGTCAGCCCCAGCATTTT.

The rearrangement links TRBV19 to TRBJ1-1; D is undetermined. V was clipped by 5 bases and J by 0 bases, with 7 bases between them. Per germline, CDR1 LNHDA and CDR2 SQIVND (reference sequence). This CDR3 is built from 13 residues. The CDR3 sequence is CASSPTVNTEAFF. The CDR3 coding sequence is TGTGCCAGTAGTCCTACGGTGAACACTGAAGCTTTCTTT. Full variable domain (remainder filled in from reference TRBV19 and TRBJ1-1): DGGITQSPKYLFRKEGQNVTLSCEQNLNHDAMYWYRQDPGQGLRLIYYSQIVNDFQKGDIAEGYSVSREKKESFPLTVTSAQKNPTAFYLCASSPTVNTEAFFGQGTRLTVV.

The rearrangement joins TRBV4-1 to TRBJ2-7, with D uncertain. Per the germline V gene, CDR1 is MGHRA and CDR2 is YSYEKL. The CDR3 is 15 amino acids. The V and J ends lost 0 bases and 2 bases respectively, with 11 bases between them. CDR3 in DNA: TGCGCCAGCAGCCAAGAGGTGCAGGCCGCCTACGAGCAGTACTTC. Amino acid sequence: CASSQEVQAAYEQYF.

This chain uses TRBV7-9 with TRBJ1-2; D gene ambiguous. V was pared by 0 bases and J by 0 bases, with 11 bases between. The CDR3 contains 16 residues. In germline, CDR1 is SEHNR, CDR2 FQNEAQ (reference sequence). CDR3 DNA: TGTGCCAGCAGCTTAGCAGGGTTGCTTCCTAACTATGGCTACACCTTC. It specifies CASSLAGLLPNYGYTF. The full variable domain, with the rest looked up from reference TRBV7-9 and TRBJ1-2, is DTGVSQNPRHKITKRGQNVTFRCDPISEHNRLYWYRQTLGQGPEFLTYFQNEAQLEKSRLLSDRFSAERPKGSFSTLEIQRTEQGDSAMYLCASSLAGLLPNYGYTFGSGTRLTVV.

The J gene is TRBJ2-3, the V gene TRBV7-6, with TRBD2 matching 13 bases. The CDR3 length is 16 residues. Germline values: CDR1 SGHVS, CDR2 FNYEAQ. V gave up 5 bases and J gave up 4 bases; unmatched junction bases: 6. As DNA, the CDR3 is TGTGCCAGCAGCCTCGGACTAGCGGGAGCACCAGATACGCAGTATTTT. Residues: CASSLGLAGAPDTQYF.

V and J are TRBV27 and TRBJ1-6; D uncertain. Germline CDR1 and CDR2: MNHEY and SMNVEV (reference sequence). The CDR3 consists of 14 residues. The V end was cut by 3 bases, the J end by 5 bases, with 8 bases between. The CDR3 here is CASSFGINNSPLHF. The CDR3 region has the DNA TGTGCCAGCAGTTTTGGAATTAATAATTCACCCCTCCACTTT.

The CDR3: CASSLSARGAYNEQFF. CDR3 nucleotides: TGTGCCAGCAGTTTATCGGCCCGGGGGGCATACAATGAGCAGTTCTTC. V and J are TRBV27 and TRBJ2-1; D perhaps matches TRBD2 (7 bases). CDR1 MNHEY and CDR2 SMNVEV come from the germline V gene (reference sequence). The CDR3 is 16 residues long. Trimming took off 0 bases at V and 4 bases at J, with 13 bases between the two ends.

This chain joins TRBV6-5 and TRBJ2-5, with no clear D. The CDR3 has 13 amino acids. Germline assignment: CDR1 MNHEY and CDR2 SVGAGI. Trimming removed 7 bases from V and 5 bases from J, with 14 bases in between. As DNA, the CDR3 is TGTGCCAGCACTATGACCCCCTGGGAGACCCAGTACTTC. Protein product: CASTMTPWETQYF.

The V and J genes are TRBV6-5 and TRBJ2-3; possible D gene TRBD1, 6 bases. Trimming removed 5 bases at V and 2 bases at J, with 8 bases between. The CDR3 runs 13 residues. The germline gives CDR1 MNHEY, CDR2 SVGAGI. CDR3 loop: CASSKGVTDTQYF. The CDR3 bases are TGTGCCAGCAGTAAGGGGGTCACAGATACGCAGTATTTT.

This chain links TRBV5-1 with TRBJ2-7; D call uncertain. The germline CDR1 and CDR2 sequences are SGHRS and YFSETQ. V lost 7 bases and J lost 6, with 20 bases in between. The CDR3 has 14 residues. The CDR3 here is CASALALDLGEQYF. CDR3 in DNA: TGCGCCAGCGCACTTGCCCTGGATCTGGGCGAGCAGTACTTC.